This T cell receptor (beta chain) was identified in a study of B cell selection in AIRE deficiency. Study-wide points: Approximately 31% of healthy-shared Treg sequences were found among patient Tconv cells.

The length of the CDR3 is 15 residues. With 4 bases removed from V and 3 bases from J, the gap between germline ends came to 17 bases. Germline-derived CDR1 and CDR2 are SGHNT and YYREEE (reference sequence). Sequencing was performed with immunoSEQ multiplex PCR; in TCRdb, only in-frame clones are kept and a portion is missing. The table has some 24,000 clones, roughly 95% seen once. Of note for this clone: Its specificity is not known.

Sorting defined conventional CD4 T cells as CD4+CD127+. The chain combines TRBV5-4 with TRBJ2-7; the D gene is possibly TRBD1 (6 bases). This clonotype originated in a human donor in good health. What was sequenced was CD4+CD127+ conventional T cells sorted from PBMCs. The CDR3 region is CASSPTSNRVYEQYF. In DNA form, the CDR3 reads TGTGCCAGCAGCCCGACAAGTAACAGGGTCTACGAGCAGTACTTC.